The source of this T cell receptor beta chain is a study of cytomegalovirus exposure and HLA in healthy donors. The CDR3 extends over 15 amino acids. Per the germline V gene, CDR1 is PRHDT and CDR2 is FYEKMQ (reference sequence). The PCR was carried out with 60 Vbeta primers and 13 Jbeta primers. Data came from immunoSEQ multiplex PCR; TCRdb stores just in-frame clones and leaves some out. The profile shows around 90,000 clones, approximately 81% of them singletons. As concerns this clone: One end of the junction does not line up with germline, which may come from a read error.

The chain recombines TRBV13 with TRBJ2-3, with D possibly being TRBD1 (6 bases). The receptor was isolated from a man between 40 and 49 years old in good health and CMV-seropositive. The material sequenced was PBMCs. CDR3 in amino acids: CASSPRDTVGDMQYF. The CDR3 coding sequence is TGTGCCAGCAGCCCCCGGGACACGGTAGGAGATATGCAGTATTTT.